This TCR beta chain derives from a study of blood T cells in healthy people across ages. Together with a sample-barcoded 5' primer, a J-beta primer mix was included in a second PCR lasting 7 to 11 cycles. TCRdb recomputed calls from the 5' RACE reads with MiXCR, one row per CDR3 protein. This sample carries around 1,800,000 distinct CDR3 sequences, around 42% of them seen once, and the ten largest clones take roughly 23%. The length of the CDR3 is 16 residues. The germline V gene has CDR1 SGHAT and CDR2 FQNNGV. V gave up 3 bases and J gave up 2 bases, with 16 bases separating them. The sample taken for sequencing was blood. The TCR was taken from a human donor in good health. The chain couples TRBV11-2 to TRBJ1-2, with D tentatively TRBD1 (5 bases). CDR3 sequence reads: CASSLNRDGANYGYTF. CDR3 nucleotides: TGTGCCAGCAGCTTGAATCGGGACGGGGCAAACTATGGCTACACCTTC.